Listed here are 27 T cell receptor beta chains from one sample, sequenced in a study of T cells in Graves' hyperthyroidism and ophthalmopathy. Researchers amplified the TCR beta CDR3 regions from RNA transcripts. The TCR CDR3 first-round RT-PCR relied on the HTBI primer set. In TCRdb, the multiplex PCR reads were re-called with MiXCR into one record per CDR3 protein. The table lists about 360,000 distinct CDR3 sequences, about 18% of them singletons. Sequenced material: blood. These receptors all stem from a woman aged 18-35 years with Graves' hyperthyroidism.

This clonotype has ten or more counts. This sequence joins TRBV6-2 or TRBV6-3 and TRBJ2-6; a weak D match, TRBD2 (6 bases). The CDR3 has 18 residues. Germline CDR1 is MNHEY and CDR2 is SVGEGT. Trimming took off 6 bases at V and 6 bases at J, with 24 bases between the two ends. This CDR3 reads CASSPTGTPASSANVLTF. In DNA form, the CDR3 reads TGTGCCAGCAGCCCCACGGGGACTCCCGCTTCATCGGCCAACGTCCTGACTTTC.

This clonotype was found many times. The chain couples TRBV7-3 to TRBJ2-2; D is uncertain. The CDR3 totals 14 residues. The germline V gene has CDR1 SGHTA and CDR2 FQGTGA. Trimming removed 5 bases at V and 5 bases at J, with 12 bases between. The CDR3, as DNA: TGTGCCAGCAGCCCCGACACCAGAACCGGGGAGCTGTTTTTT. Its protein is CASSPDTRTGELFF.

The table lists this clonotype with many counts. The chain couples TRBV11-2 to TRBJ2-7; 7 bases are shared with TRBD1. V was pared by 5 bases and J by 0 bases, with 13 bases of the junction left unmatched. CDR1 and CDR2 (germline): SGHAT, FQNNGV. CDR3 size: 17 residues. The CDR3 DNA is TGTGCCAGCAGCCCGAGAGAGGCCTACAGGGGCTCCTACGAGCAGTACTTC. Its protein product is CASSPREAYRGSYEQYF.

A word on this clonotype: With a much larger clone just one base away, this may be a read error. V usage is TRBV20-1 and J usage is TRBJ1-2, with D possibly matching TRBD1 (5 bases). The CDR3 covers 14 residues. Per germline, CDR1 DFQATT and CDR2 SNEGSKA (reference sequence). Deletions cut 2 bases from V and 3 bases from J, with 13 bases between. CDR3 region: CSARSPGRDYGYTF. The CDR3 nucleotides are TGCAGTGCTAGATCCCCAGGCAGGGACTATGGCTACACCTTC.

This clonotype was observed a handful of times. The rearrangement uses TRBV3-1 and TRBJ1-5; D perhaps matches TRBD1 (6 bases). Germline V gene sequence: CDR1 LGHDT, CDR2 YNNKEL (reference sequence). This CDR3 has 12 residues. Deletions cut 5 bases from V and 5 bases from J, with 7 bases between. This CDR3 is CASSNRDQPQHF. The CDR3 DNA is TGTGCCAGCAGCAACAGGGATCAGCCCCAGCATTTT.

V and J are TRBV6-5 and TRBJ1-1, with D unresolved. Germline CDR1 reads MNHEY; CDR2 reads SVGAGI. CDR3 size: 13 residues. Trimming left V 3 bases short and J 4 bases short, with 9 bases between. Here the CDR3 reads CASSYGDGTEAFF. CDR3 DNA sequence: TGTGCCAGCAGTTATGGGGATGGCACTGAAGCTTTCTTT.

This clonotype has at least ten counts. The chain has TRBV29-1 and TRBJ1-1; D unclear. V was pared by 4 bases and J by 0 bases, with 9 bases between. The germline V gene has CDR1 SQVTM and CDR2 ANQGSEA. This CDR3 is 13 amino acids long. The CDR3 DNA sequence: TGCAGCGTTGCCAGTCTCCTGAACACTGAAGCTTTCTTT. Protein product: CSVASLLNTEAFF.

The genes are TRBV12-3 or TRBV12-4 and TRBJ2-5; D is undetermined. The germline V and J ends were trimmed by 2 bases and 5 bases, with 6 bases remaining between them. The CDR3 consists of 12 residues. CDR3 residues: CASSLNPETQYF. Written as DNA, the CDR3 is TGTGCCAGCAGTTTAAATCCGGAGACCCAGTACTTC.

The chain recombines TRBV12-3 or TRBV12-4 with TRBJ1-6, with D uncertain. Trimming cost V 1 base and J 10 bases, with 11 bases left between them. This CDR3 region has 14 residues. The CDR3: CASSLGDLGSPLHF. The CDR3 coding sequence is TGTGCCAGCAGTTTAGGCGATCTAGGATCACCCCTCCACTTT.

This clonotype was recorded at least ten times. The rearrangement links TRBV28 to TRBJ2-7; TRBD1 matches at 11 bases. V lost 4 bases and J lost 6; bases outside the gene matches: 14. Germline V gene lookup returns CDR1 MDHEN and CDR2 SYDVKM. The CDR3 has 17 amino acids. CDR3 DNA: TGTGCCAGCAGTTCCGCTTGGGGCGGGACAGGGGGTCGCGAGCAGTACTTC. Translated, it gives CASSSAWGGTGGREQYF.

This clonotype appeared many times. The chain carries TRBV3-1 and TRBJ2-5; D unresolved. The CDR3 is made up of 12 amino acids. Germline loops: CDR1 LGHDT, CDR2 YNNKEL (reference sequence). Trimming left V 6 bases short and J 5 bases short, with 10 bases between. The CDR3 DNA follows: TGTGCCAGCAGGGGGTATATCGAGACCCAGTACTTC. It yields the protein CASRGYIETQYF.

This chain uses TRBV4-1 with TRBJ2-4; no reliable D call. The CDR3 totals 13 residues. Germline V lookup: CDR1 MGHRA, CDR2 YSYEKL. The germline V and J ends were trimmed by 1 base and 9 bases, with 10 bases remaining between them. CDR3 protein: CASSQAIGSIQYF. CDR3 nucleotide sequence: TGCGCCAGCAGCCAAGCCATTGGAAGCATTCAGTACTTC.

The V call is TRBV6-2 or TRBV6-3, the J call TRBJ1-5; D call uncertain. Germline CDR1 MNHEY, CDR2 SVGEGT. CDR3 length equals 14 residues. V lost 7 bases, J lost 5 bases, and 15 bases lay in between. CDR3 sequence (DNA): TGTGCCAGCACCGGACGGCCGACCTATCAGCCCCAGCATTTT. Amino acids: CASTGRPTYQPQHF.

Ten or more counts support this clonotype. J is TRBJ1-5 and V is TRBV5-5, with unresolved D. Germline V gene sequence: CDR1 SGHKS, CDR2 YYEKEE (reference sequence). The CDR3 totals 16 residues. V lost 0 bases to trimming and J lost 0 bases, with 10 bases between them. The CDR3 loop reads CASSLVIGNSNQPQHF. The CDR3 DNA is TGTGCCAGCAGCTTGGTTATCGGAAATAGCAATCAGCCCCAGCATTTT.

The chain joins TRBV4-1 to TRBJ1-5; D remains unclear. The germline V gene has CDR1 MGHRA and CDR2 YSYEKL. The CDR3 runs to 15 residues. V lost 0 bases to trimming and J lost 3 bases, with 9 bases between them. As DNA, the CDR3 is TGCGCCAGCAGCCAAGAATCCAGGCTCAATCAGCCCCAGCATTTT. This gives the protein CASSQESRLNQPQHF.

As concerns this clonotype: A much larger clone differs from this one at a single base, so this may be a read error. V usage is TRBV30 and J usage is TRBJ1-1; no clear D. Trimming left V 0 bases short and J 1 base short, with 9 bases between. This CDR3 region has 14 residues. Per the germline V gene, CDR1 is GTSNPN and CDR2 is SVGIG (reference sequence). The CDR3 bases are TGTGCCTGGAGTGTAAGCACCCGGAACACTGAAGCTTTCTTT. Residues: CAWSVSTRNTEAFF.

At least ten counts were recorded for this clonotype. This chain connects TRBV4-2 to TRBJ1-5; 7 bases fit TRBD1. The germline V gene has CDR1 LGHNA and CDR2 YNFKEQ. V lost 1 base to trimming and J lost 0 bases; unmatched junction nucleotides: 6. The CDR3 sequence is 17 residues long. This CDR3 is CASSQGTQGYSNQPQHF. The CDR3, as DNA: TGTGCCAGCAGCCAAGGGACACAGGGGTATAGCAATCAGCCCCAGCATTTT.

In its sample, this clonotype was seen many times. The chain employs TRBV6-5 and TRBJ1-1, with TRBD1 as a possible D gene (6 bases). The V and J ends lost 5 bases and 1 base respectively, with 11 bases between them. The CDR3 sequence is 14 residues long. From germline, CDR1 is MNHEY and CDR2 SVGAGI. In DNA, the CDR3 is TGTGCCAGCAGTACCAGGGGTAGGAACACTGAAGCTTTCTTT. It yields the protein CASSTRGRNTEAFF.

This clonotype was observed at least ten times. The chain combines TRBV12-3 or TRBV12-4 with TRBJ2-5; the match to TRBD2 covers 8 bases. The CDR3 runs 14 residues. After removal of 6 bases from V and 5 bases from J, the junction contained 8 bases not matched to a gene. CDR3: CASRPSGSRETQYF. Written as DNA, the CDR3 is TGTGCCAGCAGGCCTAGCGGGTCGAGGGAGACCCAGTACTTC.

There are many counts of this clonotype. This chain links TRBV20-1 with TRBJ1-5; D is uncertain. There are 14 residues in the CDR3. Germline-derived CDR1 and CDR2 are DFQATT and SNEGSKA (reference sequence). V lost 3 bases to trimming and J lost 6 bases, with 15 bases between them. DNA for the CDR3: TGCAGTGCTAGGCCTAAGATCGTAGGTCAGCCCCAGCATTTT. Its protein product is CSARPKIVGQPQHF.

The rearrangement uses TRBV11-3 and TRBJ2-7; weak D call: TRBD2 (6 bases). This CDR3 spans 15 amino acids. Deletions cut 5 bases from V and 0 bases from J, with 14 bases between. The germline V gene encodes CDR1 SGHNT and CDR2 YENEEA. The CDR3 sequence: CASSPGGRGSYEQYF. The CDR3 bases are TGTGCCAGCAGCCCCGGCGGGCGGGGCTCCTACGAGCAGTACTTC.

This clonotype was detected only a few times. The chain combines TRBV20-1 with TRBJ2-7, with D possibly matching TRBD2 (7 bases). The CDR3 sequence is 12 residues long. CDR1 and CDR2 from the germline V gene are DFQATT and SNEGSKA (reference sequence). V dropped 5 bases and J dropped 3 bases, with 11 bases sitting between them. In DNA form, the CDR3 reads TGCAGTGCTCGGGGGGCCATCTACGAGCAGTACTTC. This gives the protein CSARGAIYEQYF.

This sequence joins TRBV9 and TRBJ1-1; no definite D call. The germline V gene has CDR1 SGDLS and CDR2 YYNGEE. V dropped 0 bases and J dropped 0 bases, with 12 bases sitting between them. The CDR3 covers 16 residues. In nucleotides, the CDR3 is TGTGCCAGCAGCGTAGAGGGATCGGGGATGAACACTGAAGCTTTCTTT. Its translation is CASSVEGSGMNTEAFF.

The gene calls are TRBV5-1 and TRBJ1-1; no clear D gene. CDR3 length: 14 residues. Germline assignment: CDR1 SGHRS and CDR2 YFSETQ. V was clipped by 0 bases and J by 6 bases, with 12 bases between them. The CDR3 region is CASSLGASMSEAFF. CDR3 sequence (DNA): TGCGCCAGCAGCTTGGGAGCCAGTATGTCTGAAGCTTTCTTT.

This clonotype was detected ten times or more. The chain has TRBV6-2 or TRBV6-3 and TRBJ1-5, with a tentative D call TRBD1 (6 bases). The CDR3 is made up of 14 amino acids. In germline, CDR1 is MNHEY, CDR2 SVGEGT. V lost 6 bases, J lost 6 bases, and 15 bases lay in between. The CDR3 bases are TGTGCCAGCAGCTCCCACGGGGGGCGTCAGCCCCAGCATTTT. Amino acids: CASSSHGGRQPQHF.

This clonotype was found once. The CDR3 does not close with the conserved phenylalanine or tryptophan, likely indicating a read error. The DNA is left out, because the CDR3 cannot be placed on it with certainty; the CDR3 is given as TCRdb lists it. V gene TRBV27 combines with J gene TRBJ1-2. 14 amino acids form the CDR3, both terminal residues included. The V gene's germline CDR1 is MNHEY and CDR2 SMNVEV (reference sequence). CDR3 loop: CASSFLGRTLGYSV.

This clonotype was observed at least ten times. The V and J genes are TRBV20-1 and TRBJ2-7; unclear D gene. Germline loops: CDR1 DFQATT, CDR2 SNEGSKA (reference sequence). The CDR3 runs 10 residues. The CDR3 protein is CSTRRYEQYF. The CDR3 coding sequence is TGCAGCACCAGGCGCTACGAGCAGTACTTC.